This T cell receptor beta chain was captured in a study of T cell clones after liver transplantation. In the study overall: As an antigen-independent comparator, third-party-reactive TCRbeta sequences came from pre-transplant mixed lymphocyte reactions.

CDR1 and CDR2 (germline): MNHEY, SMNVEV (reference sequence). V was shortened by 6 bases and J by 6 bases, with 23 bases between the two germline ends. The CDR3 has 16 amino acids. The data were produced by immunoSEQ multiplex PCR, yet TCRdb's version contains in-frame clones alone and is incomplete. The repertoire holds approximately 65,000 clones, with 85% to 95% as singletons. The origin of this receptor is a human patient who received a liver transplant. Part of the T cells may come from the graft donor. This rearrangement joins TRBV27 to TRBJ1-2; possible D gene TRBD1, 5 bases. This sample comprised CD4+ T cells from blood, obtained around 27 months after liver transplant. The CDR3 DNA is TGTGCCAGCAGCCCGGAGCAGGGACGGGGGGTGCATGGCTACACCTTC. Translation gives CASSPEQGRGVHGYTF.